Listed below are T cell receptor beta chains from one sample, sequenced in a study of T cells in tuberculosis. Produced via immunoSEQ multiplex PCR; TCRdb's table is partial and in-frame only. The data contain more than 30,000 clones, approximately 97% of them seen just once; the ten biggest clones take up roughly 6.2%. Source material: PBMCs. All receptors derive from a donor between 5 and 29 years old with latent tuberculosis or without tuberculosis infection. Both conserved end residues are part of each CDR3. Each record gives: V gene, J gene, D gene, clone size, CDR3 protein, CDR3 DNA. A D gene is named only where the DNA matches it firmly. For some rows the clone size is stated as once, few or many, or as a class when expanded; others skip it.

>TRBV6-5|TRBJ1-1|TRBD1|NA
CASSSPGTGEAFF
TGTGCCAGCAGTTCGCCCGGGACAGGCGAAGCTTTCTTT
>TRBV4-1|TRBJ1-3|NA|NA
CASSQDLLSSGNTIYF
TGCGCCAGCAGCCAAGATCTCCTATCCTCTGGAAACACCATATATTTT
>TRBV19|TRBJ2-7|NA|NA
CASSIFEGYEQYF
TGTGCCAGTAGTATTTTTGAGGGCTACGAGCAGTACTTC
>TRBV6-1|TRBJ1-2|NA|once
CASSEVFKGGNYGYTF
TGTGCCAGCAGTGAAGTATTTAAAGGAGGGAACTATGGCTACACCTTC
>TRBV2|TRBJ1-3|NA|NA
CASSEETTGNTIYF
TGTGCCAGCAGTGAAGAAACAACTGGAAACACCATATATTTT
>TRBV2|TRBJ2-7|NA|NA
CASSEQGKFYEQYF
TGTGCCAGCAGTGAGCAGGGGAAGTTCTACGAGCAGTACTTC
>TRBV5-1|TRBJ1-1|TRBD1|NA
CASSPGQGLNTEAFF
TGCGCCAGCAGCCCAGGACAGGGGTTGAACACTGAAGCTTTCTTT
>TRBV15|TRBJ2-7|NA|NA
CATSRVGDGSYYEQYF
TGTGCCACCAGCAGAGTCGGCGACGGGAGCTACTACGAGCAGTACTTC
>TRBV7-3|TRBJ2-5|NA|NA
CASSFGQKETQYF
TGTGCCAGCAGCTTTGGACAAAAAGAGACCCAGTACTTC
>TRBV29-1|TRBJ2-1|TRBD2|NA
CSVDLLAEYNEQFF
TGCAGCGTTGATTTGCTAGCGGAGTACAATGAGCAGTTCTTC
>TRBV6-5|TRBJ1-5|NA|NA
CASRTQGKGQPQHF
TGTGCCAGCAGAACACAGGGAAAAGGTCAGCCCCAGCATTTT
>TRBV6-5|TRBJ2-3|TRBD2|NA
CASSYAAGDTDTQYF
TGTGCCAGCAGTTACGCGGCGGGGGACACAGATACGCAGTATTTT
>TRBV5-8|TRBJ1-2|TRBD1|NA
CASSLSPGQFFYGYTF
TGTGCCAGCAGCTTGTCCCCGGGACAGTTTTTCTATGGCTACACCTTC
>TRBV28|TRBJ2-7|NA|NA
CASSLTREQYF
TGTGCCAGCAGTTTGACGAGGGAGCAGTACTTC
>TRBV28|TRBJ2-7|NA|NA
CASSLALYLGTRNYEQYF
TGTGCCAGCAGTTTAGCGCTTTACCTCGGGACAAGGAACTACGAGCAGTACTTC
>TRBV19|TRBJ1-5|NA|NA
CASSIGQGNQPQHF
TGTGCCAGTAGTATTGGGCAGGGCAATCAGCCCCAGCATTTT
>TRBV6-1|TRBJ1-4|TRBD1|NA
CASSDPGTGGHEKLFF
TGTGCCAGCAGTGACCCCGGGACAGGCGGTCATGAAAAACTGTTTTTT
>TRBV11-2|TRBJ1-2|NA|NA
CASSLGGAGYTF
TGTGCCAGCAGCTTAGGCGGCGCCGGCTACACCTTC
>TRBV4-1|TRBJ2-1|NA|NA
CASEPRGGVYNEQFF
TGCGCCAGCGAACCGAGGGGGGGGGTCTACAATGAGCAGTTCTTC
>TRBV6-1|TRBJ2-2|TRBD1|NA
CASSDGQDTGELFF
TGTGCCAGCAGTGACGGACAGGACACCGGGGAGCTGTTTTTT
>TRBV2|TRBJ2-5|TRBD1|once
CASSAGTGYFETQYF
TGTGCCAGCAGTGCCGGGACAGGGTATTTCGAGACCCAGTACTTC
>TRBV15|TRBJ1-1|NA|NA
CATSRDQGGVNTEAFF
TGTGCCACCAGCAGAGATCAAGGAGGGGTGAACACTGAAGCTTTCTTT
>TRBV6-5|TRBJ2-7|TRBD1|NA
CASSPGTGQYEQYF
TGTGCCAGCAGCCCTGGGACAGGGCAGTACGAGCAGTACTTC
>TRBV25-1|TRBJ2-7|TRBD1|NA
CASSGWGQGAYEQYF
TGTGCCAGCAGTGGGTGGGGACAGGGGGCCTACGAGCAGTACTTC
>TRBV7-2|TRBJ1-5|NA|once
CASSLGGPVQHF
TGTGCCAGCAGCTTAGGGGGGCCCGTGCAGCATTTT
>TRBV11-2|TRBJ2-1|TRBD2|NA
CASKETSGMSNEQFF
TGTGCCAGCAAGGAGACTAGCGGGATGTCTAATGAGCAGTTCTTC
>TRBV13|TRBJ2-5|NA|NA
CASSLAFRQETQYF
TGTGCCAGCAGCTTAGCTTTCCGCCAAGAGACCCAGTACTTC
>TRBV28|TRBJ1-1|NA|NA
CASSLGGGRNEAFF
TGTGCCAGCAGTTTAGGGGGGGGCAGAAATGAAGCTTTCTTT
>TRBV10-1|TRBJ2-7|TRBD2|NA
CASTGRTSGRAGCNYEQYF
TGCGCCAGCACCGGGAGGACTAGCGGGAGGGCCGGTTGTAACTACGAGCAGTACTTC
>TRBV7-8|TRBJ2-7|TRBD1|once
CASSSGTGVSYEQYF
TGTGCCAGCAGCTCCGGGACAGGGGTTTCCTACGAGCAGTACTTC
>TRBV7-9|TRBJ2-1|TRBD2|NA
CASSFGLAGNNEQFF
TGTGCCAGCAGCTTTGGGCTAGCGGGAAACAATGAGCAGTTCTTC
>TRBV5-1|TRBJ2-1|TRBD2|NA
CASSVGLADYNEQFF
TGCGCCAGCAGCGTGGGACTAGCAGACTACAATGAGCAGTTCTTC
>TRBV15|TRBJ1-1|NA|NA
CATSRDPRSMNTEAFF
TGTGCCACCAGCAGAGATCCTCGCTCTATGAACACTGAAGCTTTCTTT
>TRBV5-1|TRBJ2-5|NA|NA
CASSLGPLDAGARYQETQYF
TGCGCCAGCAGCTTGGGCCCTCTTGACGCGGGGGCGCGCTACCAAGAGACCCAGTACTTC
>TRBV13|TRBJ2-2|TRBD2|once
CASSSFLGAGVTGELFF
TGTGCCAGCAGCTCCTTCTTGGGAGCGGGGGTAACCGGGGAGCTGTTTTTT
>TRBV6-5|TRBJ1-4|NA|NA
CASRGRRNEKLFF
TGTGCCAGCAGGGGGCGAAGAAATGAAAAACTGTTTTTT
>TRBV28|TRBJ2-7|TRBD2|NA
CASSSLSGLGGSGYEQYF
TGTGCCAGCAGTTCCCTGTCGGGACTAGGGGGTAGCGGCTACGAGCAGTACTTC
>TRBV10-3|TRBJ1-2|TRBD1|NA
CAISARTGGGGDYGYTF
TGTGCCATCAGCGCTAGGACAGGGGGCGGCGGAGACTATGGCTACACCTTC
>TRBV4-1|TRBJ2-2|TRBD2|few
CASSHGGAEELFF
TGCGCCAGCAGCCACGGGGGGGCAGAGGAGCTGTTTTTT
>TRBV15|TRBJ1-2|TRBD1|NA
CATSQGQGVWYGYTF
TGTGCCACCAGCCAAGGACAGGGGGTGTGGTATGGCTACACCTTC
>TRBV6-1|TRBJ1-2|NA|NA
CASSTSNYGYTF
TGTGCCAGCAGTACTTCTAACTATGGCTACACCTTC
>TRBV30|TRBJ2-4|NA|NA
CAWSGTELAKNIQYF
TGTGCCTGGAGTGGAACAGAGCTAGCCAAAAACATTCAGTACTTC
>TRBV27|TRBJ2-7|TRBD1|NA
CASPPGQQGYEQYF
TGTGCCAGCCCCCCGGGACAGCAAGGCTACGAGCAGTACTTC
>TRBV10-3|TRBJ2-3|TRBD2|once
CAISEGTSGGYTDTQYF
TGTGCCATCAGTGAAGGGACTAGCGGGGGGTACACAGATACGCAGTATTTT
>TRBV5-1|TRBJ2-7|TRBD2|NA
CASSPRLGALAGGSSYEQYF
TGCGCCAGCAGTCCACGACTGGGAGCCCTAGCGGGGGGGTCCTCCTACGAGCAGTACTTC
>TRBV5-1|TRBJ1-2|TRBD1|once
CASSQGQGGNYGYTF
TGCGCCAGCAGCCAAGGACAGGGCGGGAACTATGGCTACACCTTC
>TRBV30|TRBJ2-1|NA|NA
CAWAINTGNEQFF
TGTGCCTGGGCAATAAATACAGGGAATGAGCAGTTCTTC